The entry below describes one TCR beta chain. The sample holds a few counts of this clonotype. Its antigen is currently not known. No per-base quality is available; no much larger clone lies one base away. From the cysteine up to the phenylalanine, the CDR3 has a length of 14 residues. Only the CDR3 DNA is retained, 42 bases long and in frame from the first base. V loses 8 bases of germline sequence and J loses 5 bases, and the interval between the two ends is 18 bases. The sequencing machine was an Illumina NovaSeq 6000. TCRalpha and TCRbeta cDNA libraries were built by 5'RACE with constant-segment primers, adding sample barcodes and unique molecular identifiers. Trizol reagent was used to extract RNA from every sample. Library amplification was performed in two PCR steps, and a second sample barcode and Illumina TruSeq adapters were introduced in the second step. Sequencing of the libraries was done on an Illumina NovaSeq, producing 2 x 150 bp paired-end reads. In the paper's pipeline: With migec v1.2.7, reads were demultiplexed and then collapsed into UMI-guided consensus sequences. Using mixcr v2.1.11, the UMI consensuses were aligned to TRA and TRB V and J templates and assembled into clonotypes. Expanded or contracted clonotypes were those called significant by both edgeR and NoisET, with noise models trained on biological replicates. For edgeR calls, the cutoffs were a false discovery rate-adjusted p below 0.01 and a log2 fold-change threshold of 1. As an exploratory analysis of dynamics, PCA with hierarchical clustering was applied to max-normalized trajectories of the 1000 most abundant clonotypes. Each responding clone was given a CD4 or CD8 phenotype based on the CD4+ and CD8+ repertoires, which had been sequenced separately. TCRdb took the public reads, trimmed them with fastp at Q25, ran MiXCR for clone calling and kept in-frame beta chains. Merged by CDR3 protein, the rows form single entries marked with the most common genes and DNA. TCRdb's processing, not the authors' own work, is the source of the V and J calls. For this sample there are 170,000 or so distinct CDR3 sequences; roughly 31% appear just once. More than 10% of the sample is in the top ten clones.

These data originate in a study of T-cell memory formation after mild COVID-19 (TCRdb year 2021). The study in broad terms: Most TCR sequence clusters were specific to one of the two donors. The cohort comprised two young, previously healthy adult volunteers, one female and one male. In a couple of donors, T-cell clones that expanded and contracted after mild COVID-19 were tracked by sequencing TCRalpha and TCRbeta repertoires over time.

Paper-wide results and their limitations: Some responding clones were detected in pre-infection memory, which suggested that pre-existing cross-reactive memory T cells had joined the SARS-CoV-2 response. Contracting CD4+ clones turned up mainly in the CM and EM memory subsets, whereas EMRA was where CD8+ clones were enriched. Whether the second-wave clones peaking on day 37 were SARS-CoV-2 specific was not confirmed. Balanced CD4/CD8 phenotypes were observed for clones contracting from day 15 to 85, whereas a bias towards CD4+ was observed for a second wave of clones expanding from day 15 to 37. Only two mild cases were covered by the study, and larger cohorts that include severe cases with pre-infection samples were considered necessary.

Ficoll-Paque density gradient centrifugation was used to isolate PBMCs. Here the chain combines TRBV12-3 or TRBV12-4 and TRBJ2-5; TRBD2 might be the D gene, on 7 matching bases. Input material: PBMCs or a T cell subset sorted from them (not recorded which). The receptor's source is an adult woman who had mild COVID-19 (a few samples of this study predate the infection). The sample titles of this study are shuffled in the database, so cell type and time point are left out; the donor was told from shared clones. The CDR3 corresponds to CASGPRGGGETQYF. The DNA reads TGTGCCAGCGGGCCCCGGGGAGGGGGGGAGACCCAGTACTTC.